A single sample gave rise to the 18 T cell receptor beta chains below, sequenced in a study of CD8+ T cells in alopecia areata. Treatment here: oral pan-JAK inhibitor, 5-10 mg twice daily. Once RNA had been extracted, it was reverse transcribed into cDNA to act as the sequencing template. The method was immunoSEQ multiplex PCR; TCRdb's version includes in-frame clones alone and lacks a portion of them. This sample has under 150,000 clones, with about 59% found just once. The input for sequencing was CD4+ T cells sorted from blood, taken at week 4, from a patient treated with tofacitinib. The receptors shown here come from a human donor with alopecia areata.

The V and J genes are TRBV2 and TRBJ2-5; 9 nucleotides line up with TRBD1. The V gene end was trimmed by 6 bases and the J gene end by 1 base; junction bases not matched to a gene: 15. The germline V gene has CDR1 SNHLY and CDR2 FYNNEI. The CDR3 spans 18 residues. The CDR3 is CASSRPQLRTGAQETQYF. CDR3 nucleotide sequence: TGTGCCAGCAGCAGGCCCCAACTTCGGACAGGGGCCCAAGAGACCCAGTACTTC.

This clone was found a few times. The chain links TRBV30 to TRBJ2-5, with D possibly matching TRBD2 (5 bases). Trimming shortened V by 3 bases and J by 4 bases, and 15 bases separated the two germline ends. Germline CDR1 is GTSNPN and CDR2 is SVGIG (reference sequence). The CDR3 loop spans 14 amino acids. The CDR3 region has the DNA TGTGCCTGGAGCGGTTCGGGATTAGGAGAGACCCAGTACTTC. Translation: CAWSGSGLGETQYF.

A few counts support this clone. This chain uses TRBV7-2 with TRBJ2-1; 8 nucleotides match TRBD2. V lost 4 bases and J lost 9; bases outside the gene matches: 14. This CDR3 has 16 residues. CDR1 SGHTA and CDR2 FQGNSA come from the germline V gene. Written as DNA, the CDR3 is TGTGCCAGCAGCTCCACCCTGCCTCGACGGGGGGGTGAGCAGTTCTTC. Encoded protein: CASSSTLPRRGGEQFF.

V and J are TRBV7-2 and TRBJ2-7, with D unclear. Germline lookup yields CDR1 SGHTA and CDR2 FQGNSA. Trimming took off 10 bases at V and 5 bases at J, with 24 bases between the two ends. CDR3 length: 15 residues. The CDR3 loop is CATGIASGAEDEQYF. The CDR3 bases are TGTGCCACAGGAATCGCGAGTGGTGCCGAGGACGAGCAGTACTTC.

The chain combines TRBV7-2 with TRBJ1-2; D ambiguous. CDR1 is SGHTA and CDR2 is FQGNSA in the germline V gene. Between the trimmed V and J ends, which lost 0 bases and 8 bases, there was a span of 13 bases. This CDR3 is 14 amino acids long. This chain's CDR3 is CASSLASQDPGYTF. CDR3 in DNA: TGTGCCAGCAGCTTAGCTTCCCAGGACCCAGGCTACACCTTC.

The DNA of the CDR3 is TGTGCCAGCATCCCGGGAGGTTGGGTTTTCTCCTACAATGAGCAGTTCTTC. Amino acid sequence: CASIPGGWVFSYNEQFF. This chain joins TRBV27 and TRBJ2-1, with 7 bases fitting TRBD2. The V and J ends lost 7 bases and 0 bases, in that order; junction bases with no gene match: 12. The CDR3 has 17 amino acids. Germline loops: CDR1 MNHEY, CDR2 SMNVEV (reference sequence).

The chain recombines TRBV27 with TRBJ2-1, with 8 bases fitting TRBD1. This CDR3 has 17 amino acids. After removal of 6 bases from V and 7 bases from J, the junction contained 17 bases not matched to a gene. Germline lookup yields CDR1 MNHEY and CDR2 SMNVEV (reference sequence). DNA of the CDR3: TGTGCCAGCAGCATTGACAGGGGATGGGTGGGGGGTAATGAGCAGTTCTTC. Translating it yields CASSIDRGWVGGNEQFF.

The gene calls are TRBV29-1 and TRBJ2-7; maybe TRBD1 (6 bases). This CDR3 contains 13 residues. With 4 bases removed from V and 0 bases from J, the gap between germline ends came to 10 bases. Germline V gives CDR1 SQVTM, CDR2 ANQGSEA. The CDR3 sequence is CSVVRGSSYEQYF. Written as DNA, the CDR3 is TGCAGCGTTGTGAGGGGGAGCTCCTACGAGCAGTACTTC.

The CDR3 loop is CASSVGARDGDEQYF. CDR3 DNA: TGTGCCAGCAGCGTAGGGGCGCGAGACGGGGACGAGCAGTACTTC. This chain links TRBV9 with TRBJ2-7; D is possibly TRBD2 (5 bases). CDR3 size: 15 residues. Between the trimmed V and J ends, which lost 0 bases and 5 bases, there was a span of 15 bases. The germline gives CDR1 SGDLS, CDR2 YYNGEE.

This clone is deemed medium-sized. The chain couples TRBV7-3 to TRBJ2-1, with D uncertain. Germline V gene lookup returns CDR1 SGHTA and CDR2 FQGTGA. Trimming took off 2 bases at V and 5 bases at J, with 10 bases between the two ends. This CDR3 region has 14 residues. This CDR3 reads CASSLLTRDNEQFF. The DNA for the CDR3 is TGTGCCAGCAGCTTATTGACCCGGGACAATGAGCAGTTCTTC.

The CDR3 protein is CASSLVAGSDGYTF. DNA for the CDR3: TGCGCCAGCAGCTTGGTAGCAGGGTCCGATGGCTACACCTTC. The genes are TRBV5-1 and TRBJ1-2, with D perhaps matching TRBD1 (5 bases). V was cut by 0 bases and J by 6 bases, with 12 bases left in between. The CDR3 has 14 residues. Germline V gives CDR1 SGHRS, CDR2 YFSETQ.

This clone was counted a few times. J is TRBJ2-2 and V is TRBV27; D gene uncertain. V lost 4 bases and J lost 7, with 10 bases in between. The CDR3 covers 13 residues. CDR1 is MNHEY, CDR2 SMNVEV, per germline (reference sequence). CDR3 sequence reads: CASSWKVGGELFF. The CDR3, as DNA: TGTGCCAGCAGTTGGAAGGTTGGCGGGGAGCTGTTTTTT.

V gene TRBV5-4 combines with J gene TRBJ2-7, with 8 bases fitting TRBD2. With 4 bases clipped from V and 4 bases from J, the junction kept 10 bases outside the gene matches. Germline V gives CDR1 SGHNT, CDR2 YYREEE (reference sequence). The CDR3 spans 15 residues. CDR3 in DNA: TGTGCCAGCAGCCCGACGGGGGGGGGAGCATACGAGCAGTACTTC. This encodes CASSPTGGGAYEQYF.

The chain employs TRBV5-1 and TRBJ2-4, with D possibly TRBD2 on 6 matching bases. The germline CDR1 and CDR2 sequences are SGHRS and YFSETQ. Trimming stripped 2 bases from V and 8 bases from J, with 35 bases between. This CDR3 has 21 residues. In nucleotides, the CDR3 is TGCGCCAGCAGCTTTGGGGGAGTTACTAGTCCAACAGTCGGGGGATTGGACATTCAGTACTTC. Translated, it gives CASSFGGVTSPTVGGLDIQYF. The entire variable domain, with the rest obtained from reference TRBV5-1 and TRBJ2-4, is as follows: KAGVTQTPRYLIKTRGQQVTLSCSPISGHRSVSWYQQTPGQGLQFLFEYFSETQRNKGNFPGRFSGRQFSNSRSEMNVSTLELGDSALYLCASSFGGVTSPTVGGLDIQYFGAGTRLSVL.

This sequence joins TRBV6-5 and TRBJ2-4; tentatively, D is TRBD2 (6 bases). The germline V gene encodes CDR1 MNHEY and CDR2 SVGAGI. Trimming shortened V by 7 bases and J by 8 bases, and 15 bases separated the two germline ends. The CDR3 extends over 13 amino acids. The CDR3 nucleotides are TGTGCCAGCACCCTGTCTAGGAGGGACATTCAGTACTTC. Protein: CASTLSRRDIQYF.

A few counts support this clone. The chain couples TRBV6-1 to TRBJ1-2; D is undetermined. V shed 4 bases and J shed 5 bases, with 14 bases lying between them. Germline values: CDR1 MNHNS, CDR2 SASEGT. The CDR3 spans 14 residues. The CDR3 DNA reads TGTGCCAGCAGTGTGGACGGAGTCCTATATGGCTACACCTTC. Translated, it gives CASSVDGVLYGYTF.

CDR3 amino acids: CAWTPELVGETQYF. The DNA of the CDR3 is TGTGCCTGGACCCCTGAACTAGTCGGGGAGACCCAGTACTTC. The V gene is TRBV30, the J gene TRBJ2-7; weak D call: TRBD2 (5 bases). The J call may be in error: the DNA end matches TRBJ2-5 better. Per the germline V gene, CDR1 is GTSNPN and CDR2 is SVGIG (reference sequence). This CDR3 spans 14 amino acids.

The chain employs TRBV4-1 and TRBJ1-2, with D perhaps TRBD1 (5 bases). Germline-derived CDR1 and CDR2 are MGHRA and YSYEKL. This CDR3 comprises 16 residues. Trimming cost V 5 bases and J 1 base, with 17 bases left between them. The CDR3 loop reads CASSSRGGDYNYGYTF. The CDR3 nucleotides read TGCGCCAGCAGCTCACGTGGGGGGGATTATAACTATGGCTACACCTTC.